This T cell receptor (beta chain) comes out of a study of identical twins. A universal primer site was created by template switching, with the cDNA bearing unique molecular identifiers. TCRdb re-analysed the 5' RACE reads in MiXCR, keeping a single row per CDR3 protein. Of about 200,000 distinct CDR3 sequences listed, over 5% are singletons. The CDR3 length is 14 residues. V was pared by 5 bases and J by 4 bases, with 14 bases between. The germline CDR1 and CDR2 sequences are SGHTA and FQGNSA. This clonotype was seen many times. This same sample was also taken into another study, of T cells expressing NK-cell markers.

V usage is TRBV7-2 and J usage is TRBJ2-5; no clear D. The clonotype comes from a woman younger than 30 in good health. The sample consisted of CD8+ T cells sorted from blood. The CDR3 protein is CASSLGSGLETQYF. CDR3 in DNA: TGTGCCAGCAGCCTAGGTAGTGGTTTAGAGACCCAGTACTTC.